A single sample gave rise to the 21 T cell receptor beta chains below, sequenced in a study of cytomegalovirus exposure and HLA in healthy donors. Primers: 60 Vbeta forward and 13 Jbeta reverse. The method was immunoSEQ multiplex PCR; TCRdb's version includes in-frame clones alone and lacks a portion of them. The sample comprises approximately 73,000 clones, 75% of which are singletons, and around 12% rests with the top ten. Sequenced sample: PBMCs. These receptors originate from a man between 65 and 85 years old in good health and CMV-seronegative.

The chain links TRBV6-4 to TRBJ2-2; D remains unclear. The V end lost 0 bases, the J end lost 3 bases, and 5 bases lay between the germline ends. Germline V CDR1 and CDR2: MRHNA, SNTAGT. CDR3 length: 14 amino acids. The CDR3 region has the DNA TGTGCCAGCAGTGACTCCGAGTACACCGGGGAGCTGTTTTTT. This gives the protein CASSDSEYTGELFF.

This chain links TRBV2 with TRBJ1-6, with TRBD1 identical over 9 bases. J gave up 10 bases and V 0 bases, and 7 bases lay outside the gene matches. Germline values: CDR1 SNHLY, CDR2 FYNNEI. The CDR3 extends over 16 amino acids. CDR3 amino acids: CASSEAQQGAKSPLHF. In DNA, the CDR3 is TGTGCCAGCAGTGAAGCGCAACAGGGGGCTAAATCACCCCTCCACTTT.

This chain joins TRBV10-2 and TRBJ2-3; 9 bases align to TRBD2. Germline trimming cut 4 bases from V and 7 bases from J; bases unmatched to any gene: 12. The CDR3 runs to 16 residues. The germline V gene encodes CDR1 WSHSY and CDR2 SAAADI. CDR3: CASSAGGGGLSYTQYF. The CDR3, as DNA: TGCGCCAGCAGTGCCGGCGGGGGGGGCTTATCATATACGCAGTATTTT.

The table lists this clone with a few counts. This chain connects TRBV10-3 to TRBJ1-2; D may be TRBD1 (5 bases). The CDR3 totals 13 residues. Germline assignment: CDR1 ENHRY and CDR2 SYGVKD. Between the trimmed V and J ends, which lost 4 bases and 3 bases, there was a span of 9 bases. Here the CDR3 reads CAISGGADYGYTF. CDR3 in DNA: TGTGCCATCAGTGGCGGGGCGGACTATGGCTACACCTTC.

The chain uses TRBV6-4 and TRBJ2-2; D ambiguous. CDR3 length equals 14 residues. V was cut by 4 bases and J by 1 base, with 7 bases left in between. Germline V gene sequence: CDR1 MRHNA, CDR2 SNTAGT. The CDR3 loop is CASSVVENTGELFF. In nucleotides, the CDR3 is TGTGCCAGCAGTGTAGTAGAGAACACCGGGGAGCTGTTTTTT.

The chain uses TRBV15 and TRBJ2-5; TRBD2 matches 14 bases. J was trimmed by 5 bases and V by 0 bases; bases with no gene match: 8. The CDR3 is made up of 18 amino acids. Germline values: CDR1 LNHNV, CDR2 YYDKDF (reference sequence). CDR3 amino acids: CATSRDRGLAGGRETQYF. CDR3 coding DNA: TGTGCCACCAGCAGAGATCGAGGACTAGCGGGGGGCCGGGAGACCCAGTACTTC.

J is TRBJ2-3 and V is TRBV7-2; 8 nucleotides line up with TRBD2. Germline V gene sequence: CDR1 SGHTA, CDR2 FQGNSA. Unmatched junction bases numbered 7, after V lost 5 bases and J lost 0 bases. The CDR3 spans 16 residues. CDR3 in amino acids: CASSVGSGTSTDTQYF. Here the CDR3 DNA reads TGTGCCAGCAGCGTGGGTAGCGGGACTAGCACAGATACGCAGTATTTT.

The chain is built from TRBV15 and TRBJ2-4; D possibly corresponds to TRBD2 (6 bases). The CDR3 consists of 17 residues. Germline lookup yields CDR1 LNHNV and CDR2 YYDKDF (reference sequence). V lost 0 bases and J 3 bases, leaving 15 bases between the germline ends. This CDR3 reads CATSRDSGVFVKNIQYF. CDR3 coding DNA: TGTGCCACCAGCAGAGATTCGGGGGTATTTGTCAAAAACATTCAGTACTTC.

This rearrangement joins TRBV18 to TRBJ2-3; 9 bases line up with TRBD1. CDR1 KGHSH and CDR2 LQKENI come from the germline V gene. V shed 3 bases, J shed 1 base, and the junction held 2 bases outside the gene matches. This CDR3 spans 15 amino acids. The CDR3 sequence: CASSPWTGGTDTQYF. The CDR3 DNA reads TGTGCCAGCTCACCCTGGACAGGGGGCACAGATACGCAGTATTTT.

The chain uses TRBV5-4 and TRBJ2-1; TRBD2 aligns across 8 bases. After removal of 4 bases from V and 2 bases from J, the junction contained 8 bases not matched to a gene. The CDR3 runs to 16 residues. Germline CDR1 SGHNT, CDR2 YYREEE (reference sequence). CDR3 nucleotide sequence: TGTGCCAGCAGCCCCCGGCGGGGGGAGGCCTACAATGAGCAGTTCTTC. Translation gives CASSPRRGEAYNEQFF.

V and J are TRBV30 and TRBJ2-5, with D maybe TRBD2 (5 bases). Germline values: CDR1 GTSNPN, CDR2 SVGIG (reference sequence). V was trimmed by 0 bases and J by 5 bases, leaving 7 bases between them. The CDR3 spans 12 residues. The CDR3 nucleotides read TGTGCCTGGAGTGTACTAGAGGAGACCCAGTACTTC. This gives the protein CAWSVLEETQYF.

This sequence joins TRBV29-1 and TRBJ1-1; D possibly corresponds to TRBD1 (6 bases). Trimming cost V 8 bases and J 6 bases, with 19 bases left between them. This CDR3 contains 13 residues. Germline V gives CDR1 SQVTM, CDR2 ANQGSEA. The CDR3 sequence: CSPQGPGVAEAFF. The CDR3 DNA is TGCAGCCCCCAGGGCCCAGGGGTTGCTGAAGCTTTCTTT.

This rearrangement joins TRBV5-1 to TRBJ1-4, with TRBD1 matching over 7 bases. The CDR3 totals 14 residues. The germline CDR1 and CDR2 sequences are SGHRS and YFSETQ. The J segment lost 3 bases and the V segment lost 4 bases, leaving 3 bases of the junction unmatched. The CDR3 loop is CASSRQGPNEKLFF. Written as DNA, the CDR3 is TGCGCCAGCAGCAGACAGGGCCCTAATGAAAAACTGTTTTTT.

CDR3 in amino acids: CASSRARGRGNTIYF. In nucleotides, the CDR3 is TGTGCCAGCAGCCGAGCCAGGGGAAGGGGAAACACCATATATTTT. This chain joins TRBV14 and TRBJ1-3; D perhaps matches TRBD1 (6 bases). The CDR3 covers 15 residues. Trimming took off 4 bases at V and 4 bases at J, with 14 bases between the two ends. The germline V gene encodes CDR1 SGHDN and CDR2 FVKESK.

The chain uses TRBV5-1 and TRBJ2-2; D is perhaps TRBD2 (5 bases). The CDR3 sequence is 16 residues long. The V end lost 1 base, the J end lost 2 bases, and 12 bases lay between the germline ends. Germline assignment: CDR1 SGHRS and CDR2 YFSETQ. Here the CDR3 reads CASSLLQAGNTGELFF. The CDR3 nucleotides read TGCGCCAGCAGCTTGCTTCAGGCGGGTAACACCGGGGAGCTGTTTTTT.

This clone was counted a single time. The chain employs TRBV4-1 and TRBJ2-6; TRBD1 matches 8 bases. V trimming: 3 bases; J trimming: 1 base; junction bases outside the gene matches: 5. The CDR3 sequence is 17 residues long. From germline, CDR1 is MGHRA and CDR2 YSYEKL. The CDR3 reads CASSQGTGGSGANVLTF. CDR3 DNA sequence: TGCGCCAGCAGCCAGGGGACAGGAGGTTCTGGGGCCAACGTCCTGACTTTC.

The rearrangement uses TRBV7-2 and TRBJ2-3; D is unclear. Per the germline V gene, CDR1 is SGHTA and CDR2 is FQGNSA. Trimming cost V 3 bases and J 4 bases, with 5 bases left between them. The CDR3 has 12 residues. The CDR3 loop reads CASSFRADTQYF. CDR3 in DNA: TGTGCCAGCAGCTTCCGTGCAGATACGCAGTATTTT.

This clone was detected only a few times. The V call is TRBV7-9, the J call TRBJ1-5; D perhaps matches TRBD1 (6 bases). Deletions cut 4 bases from V and 0 bases from J, with 16 bases between. This CDR3 comprises 17 residues. CDR1 and CDR2 from the germline V gene are SEHNR and FQNEAQ (reference sequence). The CDR3 DNA follows: TGTGCCAGCAGCTCGTCCCGGGACATTATTAGCAATCAGCCCCAGCATTTT. Translated, it gives CASSSSRDIISNQPQHF.

The genes are TRBV7-6 and TRBJ2-1; 8 bases fit TRBD1. From germline, CDR1 is SGHVS and CDR2 FNYEAQ. V shed 0 bases and J 3 bases; nucleotides not matched to a gene: 7. This CDR3 region has 17 residues. The CDR3 bases are TGTGCCAGCAGCTTAGCCGGAGGGACAGGCAACTACAATGAGCAGTTCTTC. This gives the protein CASSLAGGTGNYNEQFF.

The V gene is TRBV6-1, the J gene TRBJ1-2, with 8 bases matching TRBD1. Germline lookup yields CDR1 MNHNS and CDR2 SASEGT. V dropped 7 bases and J dropped 7; count of bases not matched to a gene: 11. This CDR3 contains 14 residues. Here the CDR3 reads CASTASQGATGYTF. The CDR3 DNA reads as TGTGCCAGCACCGCGAGCCAGGGGGCTACTGGCTACACCTTC.

J is TRBJ2-3 and V is TRBV6-1; TRBD1 agrees at 11 bases. V shed 5 bases, J shed 3 bases, and the junction held 4 bases outside the gene matches. Germline-derived CDR1 and CDR2 are MNHNS and SASEGT. This CDR3 has 15 residues. The CDR3 coding sequence is TGTGCCAGCAGTCAGGGACAGGGGGTTACAGATACGCAGTATTTT. This encodes CASSQGQGVTDTQYF.